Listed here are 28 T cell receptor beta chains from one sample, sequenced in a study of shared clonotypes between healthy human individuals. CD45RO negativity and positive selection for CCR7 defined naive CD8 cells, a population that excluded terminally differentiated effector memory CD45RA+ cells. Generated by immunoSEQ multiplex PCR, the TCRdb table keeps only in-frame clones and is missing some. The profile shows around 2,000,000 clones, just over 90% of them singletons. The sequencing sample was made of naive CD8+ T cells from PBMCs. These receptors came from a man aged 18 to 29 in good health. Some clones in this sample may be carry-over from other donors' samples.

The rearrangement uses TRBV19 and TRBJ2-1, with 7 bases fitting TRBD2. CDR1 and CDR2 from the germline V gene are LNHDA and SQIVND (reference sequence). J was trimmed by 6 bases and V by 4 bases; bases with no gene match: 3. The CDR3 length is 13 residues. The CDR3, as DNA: TGTGCCAGTAGTACATGGACTAGCAATGAGCAGTTCTTC. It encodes CASSTWTSNEQFF.

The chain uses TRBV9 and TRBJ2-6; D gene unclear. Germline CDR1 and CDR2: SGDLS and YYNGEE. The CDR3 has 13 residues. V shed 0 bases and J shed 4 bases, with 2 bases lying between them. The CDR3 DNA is TGTGCCAGCAGCGTAGACGGGGCCAACGTCCTGACTTTC. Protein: CASSVDGANVLTF. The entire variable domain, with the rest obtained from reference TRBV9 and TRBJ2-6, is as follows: DSGVTQTPKHLITATGQRVTLRCSPRSGDLSVYWYQQSLDQGLQFLIQYYNGEERAKGNILERFSAQQFPDLHSELNLSSLELGDSALYFCASSVDGANVLTFGAGSRLTVL.

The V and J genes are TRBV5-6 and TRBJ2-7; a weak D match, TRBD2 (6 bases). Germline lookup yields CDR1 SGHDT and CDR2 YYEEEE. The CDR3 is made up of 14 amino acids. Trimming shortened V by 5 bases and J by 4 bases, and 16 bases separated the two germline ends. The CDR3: CASRGTGDDYEQYF. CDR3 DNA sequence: TGTGCCAGCAGGGGGACGGGGGATGATTACGAGCAGTACTTC.

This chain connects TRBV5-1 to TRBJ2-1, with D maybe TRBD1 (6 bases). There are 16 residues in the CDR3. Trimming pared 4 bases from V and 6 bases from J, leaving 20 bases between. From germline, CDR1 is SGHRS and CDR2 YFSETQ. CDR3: CASSLNRASGGNEQFF. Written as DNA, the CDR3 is TGCGCCAGCAGCCTCAACAGGGCATCGGGTGGCAATGAGCAGTTCTTC.

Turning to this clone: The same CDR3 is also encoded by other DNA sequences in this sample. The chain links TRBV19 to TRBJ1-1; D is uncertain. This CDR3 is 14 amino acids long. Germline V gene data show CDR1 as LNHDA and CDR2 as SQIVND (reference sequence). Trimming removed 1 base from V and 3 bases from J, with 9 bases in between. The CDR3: CASSIGRGYTEAFF. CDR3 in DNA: TGTGCCAGTAGTATAGGGCGGGGATACACTGAAGCTTTCTTT.

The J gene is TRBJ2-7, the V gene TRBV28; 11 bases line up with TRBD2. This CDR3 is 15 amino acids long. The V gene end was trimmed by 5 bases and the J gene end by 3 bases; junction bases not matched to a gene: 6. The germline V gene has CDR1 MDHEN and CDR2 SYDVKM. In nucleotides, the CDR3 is TGTGCCAGCAGTGCCACCGGGACTAGCGGCTACGAGCAGTACTTC. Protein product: CASSATGTSGYEQYF. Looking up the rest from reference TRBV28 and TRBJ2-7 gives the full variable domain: DVKVTQSSRYLVKRTGEKVFLECVQDMDHENMFWYRQDPGLGLRLIYFSYDVKMKEKGDIPEGYSVSREKKERFSLILESASTNQTSMYLCASSATGTSGYEQYFGPGTRLTVT.

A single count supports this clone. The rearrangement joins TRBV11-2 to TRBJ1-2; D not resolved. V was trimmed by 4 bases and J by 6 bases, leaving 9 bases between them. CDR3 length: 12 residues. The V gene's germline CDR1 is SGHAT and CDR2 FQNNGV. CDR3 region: CASSSYTDGYTF. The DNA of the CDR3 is TGTGCCAGCAGCTCGTACACGGATGGCTACACCTTC. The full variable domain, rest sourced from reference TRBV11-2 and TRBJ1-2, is EAGVAQSPRYKIIEKRQSVAFWCNPISGHATLYWYQQILGQGPKLLIQFQNNGVVDDSQLPKDRFSAERLKGVDSTLKIQPAKLEDSAVYLCASSSYTDGYTFGSGTRLTVV.

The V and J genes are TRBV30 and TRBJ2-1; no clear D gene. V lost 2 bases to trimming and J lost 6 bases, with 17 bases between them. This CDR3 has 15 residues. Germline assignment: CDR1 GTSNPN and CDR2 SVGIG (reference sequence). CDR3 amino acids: CAWSTPRIKANEQFF. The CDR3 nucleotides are TGTGCCTGGAGTACCCCTAGAATTAAGGCCAATGAGCAGTTCTTC.

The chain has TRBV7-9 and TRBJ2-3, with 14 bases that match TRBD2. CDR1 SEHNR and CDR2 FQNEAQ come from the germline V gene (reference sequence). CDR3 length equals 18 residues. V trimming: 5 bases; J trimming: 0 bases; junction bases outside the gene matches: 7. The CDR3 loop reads CASSTWTSGGSSTDTQYF. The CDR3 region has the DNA TGTGCCAGCAGCACATGGACTAGCGGGGGGTCTAGCACAGATACGCAGTATTTT.

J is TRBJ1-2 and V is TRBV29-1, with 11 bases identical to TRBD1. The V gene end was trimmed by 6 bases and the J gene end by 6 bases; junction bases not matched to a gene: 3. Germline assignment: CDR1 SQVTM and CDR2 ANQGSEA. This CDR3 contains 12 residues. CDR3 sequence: CSVGQGAHGYTF. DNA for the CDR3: TGCAGCGTCGGACAGGGGGCGCATGGCTACACCTTC. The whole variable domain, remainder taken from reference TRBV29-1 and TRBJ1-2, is SAVISQKPSRDICQRGTSLTIQCQVDSQVTMMFWYRQQPGQSLTLIATANQGSEATYESGFVIDKFPISRPNLTFSTLTVSNMSPEDSSIYLCSVGQGAHGYTFGSGTRLTVV.

The CDR3 DNA reads TGTGCCAGCAGTGTGACTAGCGGCCAGCAGACCCAGTACTTC. Translated: CASSVTSGQQTQYF. The rearrangement uses TRBV6-1 and TRBJ2-5, with 9 bases matching TRBD2. Germline CDR1 reads MNHNS; CDR2 reads SASEGT. CDR3 size: 14 residues. Trimming took 4 bases from V and 6 from J; bases not matched to a gene: 6.

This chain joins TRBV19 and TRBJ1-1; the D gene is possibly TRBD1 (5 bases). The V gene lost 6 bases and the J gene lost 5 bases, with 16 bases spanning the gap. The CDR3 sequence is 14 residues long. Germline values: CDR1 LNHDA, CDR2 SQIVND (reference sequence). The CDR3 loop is CASRYGTLGTEAFF. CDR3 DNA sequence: TGTGCCAGTAGGTACGGGACTCTGGGTACTGAAGCTTTCTTT.

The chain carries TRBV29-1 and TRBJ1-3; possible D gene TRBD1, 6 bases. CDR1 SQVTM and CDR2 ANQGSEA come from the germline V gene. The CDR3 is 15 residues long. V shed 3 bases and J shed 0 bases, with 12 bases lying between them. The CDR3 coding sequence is TGCAGCGTTGAGGGGAGGACAGACTCTGGAAACACCATATATTTT. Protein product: CSVEGRTDSGNTIYF.

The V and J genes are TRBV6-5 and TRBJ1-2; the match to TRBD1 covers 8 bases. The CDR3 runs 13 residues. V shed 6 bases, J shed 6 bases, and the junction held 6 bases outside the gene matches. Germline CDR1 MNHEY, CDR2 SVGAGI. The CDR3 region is CASRGTGEDGYTF. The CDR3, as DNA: TGTGCCAGCAGGGGGACAGGTGAAGATGGCTACACCTTC.

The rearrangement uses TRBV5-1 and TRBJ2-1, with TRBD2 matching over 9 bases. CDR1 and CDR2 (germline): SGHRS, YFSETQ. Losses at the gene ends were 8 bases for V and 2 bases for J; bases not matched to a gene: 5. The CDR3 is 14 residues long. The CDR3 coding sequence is TGCGCCAGTTCAGCGGGGGGAACCTACAATGAGCAGTTCTTC. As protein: CASSAGGTYNEQFF. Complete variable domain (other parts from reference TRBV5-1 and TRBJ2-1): KAGVTQTPRYLIKTRGQQVTLSCSPISGHRSVSWYQQTPGQGLQFLFEYFSETQRNKGNFPGRFSGRQFSNSRSEMNVSTLELGDSALYLCASSAGGTYNEQFFGPGTRLTVL.

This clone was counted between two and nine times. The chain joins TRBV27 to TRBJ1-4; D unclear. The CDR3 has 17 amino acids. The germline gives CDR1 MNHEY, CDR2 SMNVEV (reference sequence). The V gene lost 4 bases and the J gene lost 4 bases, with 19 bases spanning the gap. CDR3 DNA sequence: TGTGCCAGCAGTTCTGGCCCCATCCCGGCTAGTAATGAAAAACTGTTTTTT. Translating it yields CASSSGPIPASNEKLFF.

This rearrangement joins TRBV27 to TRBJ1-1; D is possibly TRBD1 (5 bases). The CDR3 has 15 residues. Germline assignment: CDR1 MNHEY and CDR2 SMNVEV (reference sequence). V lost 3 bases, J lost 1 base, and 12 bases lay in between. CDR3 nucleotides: TGTGCCAGCAGTTTTGGGGCGGGGCGGAACACTGAAGCTTTCTTT. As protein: CASSFGAGRNTEAFF.

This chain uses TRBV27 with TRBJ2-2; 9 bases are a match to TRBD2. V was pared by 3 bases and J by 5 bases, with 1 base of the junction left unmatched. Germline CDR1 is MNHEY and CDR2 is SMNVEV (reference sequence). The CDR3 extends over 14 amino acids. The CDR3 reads CASSFTSGTGELFF. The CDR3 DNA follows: TGTGCCAGCAGTTTTACTAGCGGGACCGGGGAGCTGTTTTTT.

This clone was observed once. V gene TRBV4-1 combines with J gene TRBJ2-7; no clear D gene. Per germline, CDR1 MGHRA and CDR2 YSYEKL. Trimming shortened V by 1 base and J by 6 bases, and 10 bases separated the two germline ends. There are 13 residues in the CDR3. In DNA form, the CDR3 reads TGCGCCAGCAGCCAAGCCCTAGGAGCCGAGCAGTACTTC. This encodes CASSQALGAEQYF.

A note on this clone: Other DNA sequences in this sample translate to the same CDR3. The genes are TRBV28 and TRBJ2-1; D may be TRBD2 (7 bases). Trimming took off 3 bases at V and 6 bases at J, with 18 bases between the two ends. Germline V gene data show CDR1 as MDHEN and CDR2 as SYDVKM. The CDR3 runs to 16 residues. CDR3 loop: CASSFVLAGAGNEQFF. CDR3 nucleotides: TGTGCCAGCAGTTTCGTCCTGGCGGGGGCAGGCAATGAGCAGTTCTTC.

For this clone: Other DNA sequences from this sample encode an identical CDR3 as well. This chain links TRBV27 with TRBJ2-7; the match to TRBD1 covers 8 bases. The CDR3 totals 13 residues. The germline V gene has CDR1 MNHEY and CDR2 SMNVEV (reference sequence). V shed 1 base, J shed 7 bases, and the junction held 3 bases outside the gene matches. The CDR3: CASSLLQGDEQYF. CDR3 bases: TGTGCCAGCAGTTTATTACAGGGGGATGAGCAGTACTTC.

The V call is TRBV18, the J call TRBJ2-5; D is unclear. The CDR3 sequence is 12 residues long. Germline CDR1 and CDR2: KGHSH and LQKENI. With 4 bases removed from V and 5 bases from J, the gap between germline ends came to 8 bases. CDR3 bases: TGTGCCAGCTCACGTCTCGAGGAGACCCAGTACTTC. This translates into CASSRLEETQYF.

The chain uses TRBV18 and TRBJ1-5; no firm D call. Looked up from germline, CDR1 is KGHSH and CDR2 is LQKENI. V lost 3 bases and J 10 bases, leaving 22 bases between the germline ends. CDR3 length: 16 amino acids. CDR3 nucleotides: TGTGCCAGCTCACCGGGCAGGACGGCTCCGGGCTCCCCCCAGCATTTT. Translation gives CASSPGRTAPGSPQHF.

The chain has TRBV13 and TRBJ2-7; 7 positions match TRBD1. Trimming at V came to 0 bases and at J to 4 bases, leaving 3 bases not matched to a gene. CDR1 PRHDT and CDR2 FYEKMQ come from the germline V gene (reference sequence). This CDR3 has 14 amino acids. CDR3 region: CASSLGNRGYEQYF. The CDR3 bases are TGTGCCAGCAGCTTAGGTAACAGGGGATACGAGCAGTACTTC. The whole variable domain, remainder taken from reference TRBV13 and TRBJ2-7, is AAGVIQSPRHLIKEKRETATLKCYPIPRHDTVYWYQQGPGQDPQFLISFYEKMQSDKGSIPDRFSAQQFSDYHSELNMSSLELGDSALYFCASSLGNRGYEQYFGPGTRLTVT.

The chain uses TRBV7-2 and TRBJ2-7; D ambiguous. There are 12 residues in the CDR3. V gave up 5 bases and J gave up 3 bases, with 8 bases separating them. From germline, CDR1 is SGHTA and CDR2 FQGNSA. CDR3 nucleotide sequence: TGTGCCAGCAGCCCCCCGGACTACGAGCAGTACTTC. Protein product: CASSPPDYEQYF.

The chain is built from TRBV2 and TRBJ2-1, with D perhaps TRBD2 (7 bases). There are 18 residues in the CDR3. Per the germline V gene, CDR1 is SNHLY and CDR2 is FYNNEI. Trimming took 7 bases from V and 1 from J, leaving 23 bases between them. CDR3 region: CASTQGGARAKSYNEQFF. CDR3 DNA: TGTGCCAGCACCCAAGGGGGGGCCCGGGCGAAATCCTACAATGAGCAGTTCTTC.

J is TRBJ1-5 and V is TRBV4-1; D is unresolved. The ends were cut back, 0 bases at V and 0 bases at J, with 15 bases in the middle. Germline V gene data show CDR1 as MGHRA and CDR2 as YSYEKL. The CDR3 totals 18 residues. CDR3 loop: CASSQDAPPGDSNQPQHF. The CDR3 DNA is TGCGCCAGCAGCCAAGATGCCCCTCCCGGGGATAGCAATCAGCCCCAGCATTTT.

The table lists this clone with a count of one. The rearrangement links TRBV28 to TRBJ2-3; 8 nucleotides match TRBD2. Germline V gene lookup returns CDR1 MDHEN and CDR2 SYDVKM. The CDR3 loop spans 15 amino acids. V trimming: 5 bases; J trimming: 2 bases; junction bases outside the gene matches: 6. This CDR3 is CASSILAGITDTQYF. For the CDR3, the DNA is TGTGCCAGCAGTATATTAGCGGGAATCACAGATACGCAGTATTTT.